A single sample is the source of the 3 T cell receptor beta chains below, sequenced in a study of a mutant IDH1 vaccine in newly diagnosed glioma. The assay was immunoSEQ multiplex PCR, and TCRdb's table has in-frame clones only and misses some. The sample yields over 35,000 clones, about four fifths seen once. These receptors lack a known antigen. Time point here: week 23, last vaccination. Doses of 300 ug of mutant IDH1 20-mer peptide were given with topical imiquimod. The sequencing here drew on PBMCs, taken from a glioma patient whose treatment included an IDH1 peptide vaccine. Receptors were obtained from a man aged 35 to 55 with glioma.

This sequence joins TRBV7-9 and TRBJ2-1; TRBD1 agrees at 7 bases. Germline V CDR1 and CDR2: SEHNR, FQNEAQ (reference sequence). CDR3 length equals 14 residues. The J segment lost 3 bases and the V segment lost 4 bases, leaving 3 bases of the junction unmatched. The DNA of the CDR3 is TGTGCCAGCAGCTGGAGACAGGGCTACAATGAGCAGTTCTTC. Its protein is CASSWRQGYNEQFF.

This clone was seen just once. The V gene is TRBV21-1, the J gene TRBJ2-7; TRBD1 is the table's D call, not checked against the DNA. TRBV21-1 represents a pseudogene. The CDR3 is made up of 15 amino acids. This chain's CDR3 is CASSWTGQFPYEQYF. The CDR3 coding sequence is TGTGCCAGTTCCTGGACAGGGCAATTTCCCTACGAGCAGTACTTC.

V is TRBV18 and J is TRBJ2-7; 11 bases align to TRBD1. The CDR3 loop spans 16 amino acids. Germline values: CDR1 KGHSH, CDR2 LQKENI. The V and J ends lost 3 bases and 6 bases, in that order; junction bases with no gene match: 10. The CDR3 DNA follows: TGTGCCAGCTCACCGATGGGACAGGGGGAAGGTCGCGAGCAGTACTTC. Translating gives CASSPMGQGEGREQYF. The full variable domain, rest sourced from reference TRBV18 and TRBJ2-7, is NAGVMQNPRHLVRRRGQEARLRCSPMKGHSHVYWYRQLPEEGLKFMVYLQKENIIDESGMPKERFSAEFPKEGPSILRIQQVVRGDSAAYFCASSPMGQGEGREQYFGPGTRLTVT.